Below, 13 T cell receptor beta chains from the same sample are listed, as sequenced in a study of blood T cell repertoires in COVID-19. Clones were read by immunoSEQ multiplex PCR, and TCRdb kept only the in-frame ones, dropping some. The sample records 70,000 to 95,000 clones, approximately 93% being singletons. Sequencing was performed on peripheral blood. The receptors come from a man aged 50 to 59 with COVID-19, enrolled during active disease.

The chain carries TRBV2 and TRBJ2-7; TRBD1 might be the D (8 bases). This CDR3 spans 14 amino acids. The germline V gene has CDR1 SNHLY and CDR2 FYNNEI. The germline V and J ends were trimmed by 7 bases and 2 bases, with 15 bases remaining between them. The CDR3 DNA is TGTGCCAGCACCCAAACAGGGGGGGCCTACGAGCAGTACTTC. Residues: CASTQTGGAYEQYF.

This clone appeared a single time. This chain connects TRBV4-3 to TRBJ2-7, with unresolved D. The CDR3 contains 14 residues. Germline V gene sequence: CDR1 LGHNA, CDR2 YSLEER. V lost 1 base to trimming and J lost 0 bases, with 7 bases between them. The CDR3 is CASSQGQDSYEQYF. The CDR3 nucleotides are TGCGCCAGCAGCCAAGGTCAGGACTCCTACGAGCAGTACTTC.

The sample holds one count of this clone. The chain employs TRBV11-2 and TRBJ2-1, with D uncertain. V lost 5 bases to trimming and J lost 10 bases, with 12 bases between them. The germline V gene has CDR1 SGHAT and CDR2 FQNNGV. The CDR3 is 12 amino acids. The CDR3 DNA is TGTGCCAGCAGCATCCTAACCAGGGAGCAGTTCTTC. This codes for CASSILTREQFF.

CDR3 amino acids: CASDIQGISGNTIYF. Here the CDR3 DNA reads TGTGCCAGCGATATACAGGGGATCTCTGGAAACACCATATATTTT. This rearrangement joins TRBV2 to TRBJ1-3; the match to TRBD1 covers 7 bases. This CDR3 spans 15 amino acids. Per germline, CDR1 SNHLY and CDR2 FYNNEI. V shed 8 bases and J 0 bases; nucleotides not matched to a gene: 7.

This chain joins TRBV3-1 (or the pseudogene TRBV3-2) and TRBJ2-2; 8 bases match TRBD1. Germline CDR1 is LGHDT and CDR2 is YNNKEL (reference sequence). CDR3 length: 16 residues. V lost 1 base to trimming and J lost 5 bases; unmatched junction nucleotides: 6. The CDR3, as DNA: TGTGCCAGCAGCCAAGGATGGGACAGGCCTACCGGGGAGCTGTTTTTT. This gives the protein CASSQGWDRPTGELFF.

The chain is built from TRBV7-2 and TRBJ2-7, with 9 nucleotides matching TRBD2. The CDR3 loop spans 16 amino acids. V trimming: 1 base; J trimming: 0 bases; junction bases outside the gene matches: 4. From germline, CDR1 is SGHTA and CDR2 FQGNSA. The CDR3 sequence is CASSLGSSGDSYEQYV. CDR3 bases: TGTGCCAGCAGCTTAGGGTCTAGCGGGGACTCCTACGAGCAGTACGTC.

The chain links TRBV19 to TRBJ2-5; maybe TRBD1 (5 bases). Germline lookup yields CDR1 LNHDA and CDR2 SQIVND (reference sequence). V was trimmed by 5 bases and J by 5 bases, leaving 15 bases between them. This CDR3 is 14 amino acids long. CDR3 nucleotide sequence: TGTGCCAGTAGTTTACCCGGCAGGGCTGAGACCCAGTACTTC. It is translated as CASSLPGRAETQYF.

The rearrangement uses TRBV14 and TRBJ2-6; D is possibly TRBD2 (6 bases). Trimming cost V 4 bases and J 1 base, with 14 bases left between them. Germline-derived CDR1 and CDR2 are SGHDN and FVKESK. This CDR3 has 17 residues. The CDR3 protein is CASSRPGLPSGANVLTF. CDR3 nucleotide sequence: TGTGCCAGCAGCCGACCGGGACTCCCTTCTGGGGCCAACGTCCTGACTTTC.

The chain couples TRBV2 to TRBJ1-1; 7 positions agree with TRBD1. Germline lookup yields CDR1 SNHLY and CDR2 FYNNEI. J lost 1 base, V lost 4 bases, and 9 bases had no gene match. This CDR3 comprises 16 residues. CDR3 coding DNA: TGTGCCAGCAGTGGGCTACAGGGGCCGTCGAACACTGAAGCTTTCTTT. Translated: CASSGLQGPSNTEAFF.

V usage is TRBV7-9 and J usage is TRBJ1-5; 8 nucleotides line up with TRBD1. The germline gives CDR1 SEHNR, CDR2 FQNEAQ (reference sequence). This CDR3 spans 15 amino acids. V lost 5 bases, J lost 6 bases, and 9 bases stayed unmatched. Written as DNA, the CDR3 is TGTGCCAGCAGCCCGCTTGGACAGGGAGGTCAGCCCCAGCATTTT. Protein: CASSPLGQGGQPQHF.

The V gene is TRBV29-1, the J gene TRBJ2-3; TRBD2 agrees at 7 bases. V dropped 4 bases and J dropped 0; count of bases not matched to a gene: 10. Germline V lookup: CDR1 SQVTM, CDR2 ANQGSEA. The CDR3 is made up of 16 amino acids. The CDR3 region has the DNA TGCAGCGTTGGGGGAGGCGGGAGTACCAGCACAGATACGCAGTATTTT. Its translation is CSVGGGGSTSTDTQYF.

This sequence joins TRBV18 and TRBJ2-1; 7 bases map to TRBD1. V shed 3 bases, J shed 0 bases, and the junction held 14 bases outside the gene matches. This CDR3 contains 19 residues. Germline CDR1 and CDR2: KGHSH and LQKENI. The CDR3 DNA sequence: TGTGCCAGCTCACCTCTAGGGGGCGCGGCGGTAAGCTCCTACAATGAGCAGTTCTTC. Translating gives CASSPLGGAAVSSYNEQFF.

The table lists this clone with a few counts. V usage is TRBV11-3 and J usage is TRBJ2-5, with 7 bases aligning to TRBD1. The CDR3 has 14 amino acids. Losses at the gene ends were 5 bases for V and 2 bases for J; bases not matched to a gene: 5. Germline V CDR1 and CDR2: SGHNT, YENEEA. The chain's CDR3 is CASSKRQGQETQYF. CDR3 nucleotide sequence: TGTGCCAGCAGCAAGCGACAGGGACAAGAGACCCAGTACTTC.